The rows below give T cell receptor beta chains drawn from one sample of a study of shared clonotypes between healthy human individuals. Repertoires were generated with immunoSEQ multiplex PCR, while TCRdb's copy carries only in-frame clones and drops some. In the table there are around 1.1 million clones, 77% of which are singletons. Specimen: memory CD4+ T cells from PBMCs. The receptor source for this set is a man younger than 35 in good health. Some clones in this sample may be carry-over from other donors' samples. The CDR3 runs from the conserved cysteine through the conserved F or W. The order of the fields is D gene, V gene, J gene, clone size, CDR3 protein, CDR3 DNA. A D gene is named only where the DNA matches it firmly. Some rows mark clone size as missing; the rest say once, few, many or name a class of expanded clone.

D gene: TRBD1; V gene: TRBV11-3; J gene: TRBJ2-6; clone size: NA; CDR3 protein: CASSSRGQSASGANVLTF; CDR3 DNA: TGTGCCAGCAGTTCTCGGGGACAGTCCGCCTCTGGGGCCAACGTCCTGACTTTC
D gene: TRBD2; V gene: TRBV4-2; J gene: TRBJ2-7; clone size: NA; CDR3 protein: CASSPSGMVKDEQYF; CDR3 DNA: TGTGCCAGCAGCCCTAGCGGGATGGTCAAGGACGAGCAGTACTTC
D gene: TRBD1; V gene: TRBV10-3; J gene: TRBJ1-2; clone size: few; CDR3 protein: CAISESAGGLGYTF; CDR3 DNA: TGTGCCATCAGTGAATCGGCAGGGGGACTTGGCTACACCTTC
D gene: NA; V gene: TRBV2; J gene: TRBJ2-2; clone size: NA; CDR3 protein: CASSEGRNTGELFF; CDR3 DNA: TGTGCCAGCAGTGAAGGGCGGAACACCGGGGAGCTGTTTTTT
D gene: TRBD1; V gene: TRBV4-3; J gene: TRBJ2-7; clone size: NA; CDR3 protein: CASSQKQGVLYEQYF; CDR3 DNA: TGCGCCAGCAGCCAAAAACAGGGGGTGCTCTACGAGCAGTACTTC
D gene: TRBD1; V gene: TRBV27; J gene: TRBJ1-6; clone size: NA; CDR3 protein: CASSYRDRDNSPLHF; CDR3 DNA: TGTGCCAGCAGTTACCGGGACAGGGATAATTCACCCCTCCACTTT
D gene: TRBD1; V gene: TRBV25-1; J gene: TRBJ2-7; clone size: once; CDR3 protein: CASSDRQGPNYEQYF; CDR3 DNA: TGTGCCAGCAGTGATCGACAGGGCCCCAACTACGAGCAGTACTTC
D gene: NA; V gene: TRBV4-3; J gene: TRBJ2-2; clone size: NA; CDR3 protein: CASSQEPRGLTNTGELFF; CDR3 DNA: TGCGCCAGCAGCCAAGAACCCCGGGGGCTAACTAACACCGGGGAGCTGTTTTTT
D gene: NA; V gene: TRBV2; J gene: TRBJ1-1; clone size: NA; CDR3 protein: CASSDPPPNTEAFF; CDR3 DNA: TGTGCCAGCTCCGACCCACCCCCGAACACTGAAGCTTTCTTT
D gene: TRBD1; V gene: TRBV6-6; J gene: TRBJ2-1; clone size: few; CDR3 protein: CASSYGTGVSYNEQFF; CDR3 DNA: TGTGCCAGCAGTTACGGCACAGGGGTCTCCTACAATGAGCAGTTCTTC
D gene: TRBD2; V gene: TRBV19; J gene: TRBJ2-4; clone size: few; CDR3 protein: CASSILGLALPNIQYF; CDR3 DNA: TGTGCCAGTAGTATTCTGGGACTAGCGCTCCCGAACATTCAGTACTTC
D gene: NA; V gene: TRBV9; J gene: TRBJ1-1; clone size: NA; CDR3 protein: CASSVDHNTEAFF; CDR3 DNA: TGTGCCAGCAGCGTAGACCATAACACTGAAGCTTTCTTT
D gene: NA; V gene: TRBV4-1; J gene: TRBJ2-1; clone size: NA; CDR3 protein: CASSQVAGLENEQFF; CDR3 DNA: TGCGCCAGCAGCCAAGTTGCTGGGCTGGAAAATGAGCAGTTCTTC